This record looks at one TCR beta chain sequence and its context. Its matching antigen is unknown. The sample's treatment: about 20 received Ad26.COV2.S at low or high dose, single or two shots; about five received placebo; per-sample allocation not given. Sampling took place 63 days after the first vaccine or placebo injection. A Boston donor was an adult aged 18-55 years. The protocol was immunoSEQ multiplex PCR, while the TCRdb copy is restricted to in-frame clones and leaves out a portion. Of 400,000 to 450,000 clones in the sample, about 93% were seen once. This sample was taken from a study of Ad26.COV2.S vaccination and SARS-CoV-2 variants. The CDR3 extends over 16 amino acids. Trimming shortened V by 2 bases and J by 2 bases, and 15 bases separated the two germline ends. CDR1 is SGHDT, CDR2 YYEEEE, per germline. General study results and limits: Vaccine and placebo groups showed comparable non-spike TCR breadth. After vaccination, reports described spike-specific CD8+ and CD4+ T cell responses as showing substantial breadth. Assessments of TCR breadth and depth may have underestimated the total T cell responses.

The sequencing here drew on peripheral blood, taken in a trial of Ad26.COV2.S vaccine versus placebo. The chain joins TRBV5-6 to TRBJ2-3; a possible D gene is TRBD1 (5 bases). The TCR comes from a person between 18 and 60 years old who received the Ad26.COV2.S COVID-19 vaccine or a placebo. CDR3 bases: TGTGCCAGCAGCTTCTTCCAGGGAAGGGCCACAGATACGCAGTATTTT. It translates to CASSFFQGRATDTQYF.